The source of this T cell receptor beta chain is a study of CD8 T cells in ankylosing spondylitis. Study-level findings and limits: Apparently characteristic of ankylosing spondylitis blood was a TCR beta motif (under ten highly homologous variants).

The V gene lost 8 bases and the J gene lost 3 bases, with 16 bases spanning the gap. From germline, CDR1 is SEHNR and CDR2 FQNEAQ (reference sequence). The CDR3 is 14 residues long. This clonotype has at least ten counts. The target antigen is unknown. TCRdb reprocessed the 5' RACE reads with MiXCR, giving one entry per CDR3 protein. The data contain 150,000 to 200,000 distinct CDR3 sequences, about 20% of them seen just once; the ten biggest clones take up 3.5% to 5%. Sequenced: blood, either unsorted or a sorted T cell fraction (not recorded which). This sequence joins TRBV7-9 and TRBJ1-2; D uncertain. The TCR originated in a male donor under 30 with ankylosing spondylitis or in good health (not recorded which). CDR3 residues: CASDRGPVYYGYTF. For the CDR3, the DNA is TGTGCCAGCGACCGTGGGCCGGTTTACTATGGCTACACCTTC. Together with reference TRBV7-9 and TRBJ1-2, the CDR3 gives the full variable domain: DTGVSQNPRHKITKRGQNVTFRCDPISEHNRLYWYRQTLGQGPEFLTYFQNEAQLEKSRLLSDRFSAERPKGSFSTLEIQRTEQGDSAMYLCASDRGPVYYGYTFGSGTRLTVV.